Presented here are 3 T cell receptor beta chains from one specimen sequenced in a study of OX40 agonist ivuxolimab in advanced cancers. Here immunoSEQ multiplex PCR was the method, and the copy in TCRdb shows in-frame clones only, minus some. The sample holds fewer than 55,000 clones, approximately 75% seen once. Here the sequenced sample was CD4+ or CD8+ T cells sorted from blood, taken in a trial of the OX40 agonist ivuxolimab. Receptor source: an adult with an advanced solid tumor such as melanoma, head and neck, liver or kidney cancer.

CDR3 sequence reads: CASSDPGQGRNTEAFF. The CDR3 DNA follows: TGTGCCAGCAGTGATCCCGGACAGGGGAGGAACACTGAAGCTTTCTTT. The chain uses TRBV25-1 and TRBJ1-1; TRBD1 aligns across 9 bases. Germline V CDR1 and CDR2: MGHDK, SYGVNS. V shed 3 bases, J shed 1 base, and the junction held 6 bases outside the gene matches. This CDR3 is 16 amino acids long.

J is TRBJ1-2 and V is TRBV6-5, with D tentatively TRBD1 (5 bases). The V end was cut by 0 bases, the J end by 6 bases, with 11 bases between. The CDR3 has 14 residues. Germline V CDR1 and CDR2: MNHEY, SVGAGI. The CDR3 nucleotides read TGTGCCAGCAGTTACTCGTGGGACGGGGATGGCTACACCTTC. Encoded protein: CASSYSWDGDGYTF.

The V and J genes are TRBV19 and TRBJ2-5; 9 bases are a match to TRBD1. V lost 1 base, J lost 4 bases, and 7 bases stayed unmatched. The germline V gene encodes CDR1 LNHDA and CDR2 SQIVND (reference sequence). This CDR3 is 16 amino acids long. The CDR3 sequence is CASSIGLGQGRETQYF. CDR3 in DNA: TGTGCCAGTAGTATAGGCCTGGGACAGGGAAGAGAGACCCAGTACTTC.